This TCR beta chain emerged from a study of blood T cell repertoires in COVID-19. Across the study: Specimens from acute and convalescent COVID-19 originated in the United States, Italy and Spain.

Per germline, CDR1 LNHDA and CDR2 SQIVND (reference sequence). V gave up 5 bases and J gave up 7 bases, with 12 bases separating them. The CDR3 spans 14 residues. Profiled with immunoSEQ multiplex PCR; TCRdb holds only in-frame clones, not every one. Here the sample spans about 300,000 clones, about 86% being singletons. This clonotype originated in a woman aged 50 to 60 with acute or convalescent COVID-19. The sample consisted of peripheral blood. The chain links TRBV19 to TRBJ1-6; TRBD1 might be the D (5 bases). In DNA, the CDR3 is TGTGCCAGTAGTCCCAGGGAGGGCAATTCACCCCTCCACTTT. Its translation is CASSPREGNSPLHF.